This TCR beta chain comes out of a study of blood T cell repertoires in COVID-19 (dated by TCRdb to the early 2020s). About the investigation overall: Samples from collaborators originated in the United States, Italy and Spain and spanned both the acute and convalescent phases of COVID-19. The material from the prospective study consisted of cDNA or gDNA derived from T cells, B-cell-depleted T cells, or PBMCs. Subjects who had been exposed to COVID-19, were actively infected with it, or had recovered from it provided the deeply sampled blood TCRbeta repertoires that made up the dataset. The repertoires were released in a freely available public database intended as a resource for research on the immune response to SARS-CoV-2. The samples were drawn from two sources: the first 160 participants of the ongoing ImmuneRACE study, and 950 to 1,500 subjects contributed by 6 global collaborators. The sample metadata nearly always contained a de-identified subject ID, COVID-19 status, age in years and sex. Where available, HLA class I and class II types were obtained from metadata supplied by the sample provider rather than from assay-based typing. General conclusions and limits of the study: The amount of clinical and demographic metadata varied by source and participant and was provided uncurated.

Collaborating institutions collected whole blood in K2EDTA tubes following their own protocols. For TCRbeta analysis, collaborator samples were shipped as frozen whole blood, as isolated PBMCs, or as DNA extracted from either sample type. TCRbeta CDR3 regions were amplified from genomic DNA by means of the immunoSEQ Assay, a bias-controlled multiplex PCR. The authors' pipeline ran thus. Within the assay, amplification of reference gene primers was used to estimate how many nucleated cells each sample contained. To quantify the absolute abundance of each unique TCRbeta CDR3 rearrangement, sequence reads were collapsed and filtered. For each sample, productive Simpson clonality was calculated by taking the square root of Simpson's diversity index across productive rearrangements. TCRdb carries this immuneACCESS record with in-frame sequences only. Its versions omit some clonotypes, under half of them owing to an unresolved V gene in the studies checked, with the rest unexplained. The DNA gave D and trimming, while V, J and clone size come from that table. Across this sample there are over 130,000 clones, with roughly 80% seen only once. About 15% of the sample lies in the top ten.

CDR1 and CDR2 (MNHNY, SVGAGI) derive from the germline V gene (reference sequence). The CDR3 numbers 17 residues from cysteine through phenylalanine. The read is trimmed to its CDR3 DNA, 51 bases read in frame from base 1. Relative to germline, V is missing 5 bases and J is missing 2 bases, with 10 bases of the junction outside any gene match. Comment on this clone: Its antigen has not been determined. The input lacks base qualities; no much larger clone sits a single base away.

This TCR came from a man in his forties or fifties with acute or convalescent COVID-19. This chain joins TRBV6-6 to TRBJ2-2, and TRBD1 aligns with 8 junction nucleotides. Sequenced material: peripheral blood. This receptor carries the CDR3 CASSPRQGFGNTGELFF. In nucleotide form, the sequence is TGTGCCAGCAGTCCCCGACAGGGGTTTGGAAACACCGGGGAGCTGTTTTTT.